What follows are 25 T cell receptor beta chains derived from one specimen sequenced in a study of cytomegalovirus exposure and HLA in healthy donors. The PCR was carried out with 60 Vbeta primers and 13 Jbeta primers. Profiled with immunoSEQ multiplex PCR; TCRdb holds only in-frame clones, not every one. The repertoire has some 110,000 clones, about 70% of them found once; the top ten carry around 0.79%. Sample: PBMCs. The receptors come from a woman aged 25 to 39 in good health and CMV-seronegative.

The rearrangement uses TRBV5-1 and TRBJ2-3, with D hard to call. Trimming removed 1 base from V and 6 bases from J, with 9 bases in between. Germline CDR1 and CDR2: SGHRS and YFSETQ. The CDR3 is 13 amino acids. In nucleotides, the CDR3 is TGCGCCAGCAGCTTGCTCCCGGTCGATACGCAGTATTTT. Translated, it gives CASSLLPVDTQYF.

The chain uses TRBV27 and TRBJ1-3, with D hard to call. Between the trimmed V and J ends, which lost 6 bases and 3 bases, there was a span of 18 bases. CDR1 is MNHEY, CDR2 SMNVEV, per germline (reference sequence). CDR3 size: 16 residues. The CDR3, as DNA: TGTGCCAGCAGCTCCGAACGCTCGGCGGGTGGAAACACCATATATTTT. This gives the protein CASSSERSAGGNTIYF.

A single count supports this clone. The V and J genes are TRBV4-2 and TRBJ1-2, with TRBD1 as a possible D gene (5 bases). V dropped 1 base and J dropped 2 bases, with 14 bases sitting between them. This CDR3 has 16 amino acids. The germline CDR1 and CDR2 sequences are LGHNA and YNFKEQ. The CDR3 DNA reads TGTGCCAGCAGCCAAGGTGTGACAGTGGGAAACTATGGCTACACCTTC. Translation gives CASSQGVTVGNYGYTF.

This clone came up a few times. CDR3 DNA sequence: TGTGCCACCAATACAGGGGGTAACTATGGCTACACCTTC. Its protein product is CATNTGGNYGYTF. The chain joins TRBV6-5 to TRBJ1-2, with 8 bases aligning to TRBD1. Trimming at V came to 10 bases and at J to 1 base, leaving 5 bases not matched to a gene. Germline CDR1 reads MNHEY; CDR2 reads SVGAGI. The CDR3 spans 13 residues.

V usage is TRBV4-2 and J usage is TRBJ1-2; 9 bases fit TRBD1. This CDR3 region has 17 residues. Germline-derived CDR1 and CDR2 are LGHNA and YNFKEQ. After removal of 5 bases from V and 0 bases from J, the junction contained 10 bases not matched to a gene. The CDR3 region has the DNA TGTGCCAGCAGCGAGCCGGGACAGGGTCCGACTAACTATGGCTACACCTTC. This translates into CASSEPGQGPTNYGYTF.

This clone was observed a handful of times. This chain joins TRBV19 and TRBJ1-1; 7 bases agree with TRBD1. The junction had 5 bases not matched to a gene; V was cut back by 3 bases and J by 4 bases. In germline, CDR1 is LNHDA, CDR2 SQIVND (reference sequence). The CDR3 spans 14 residues. The CDR3 nucleotides are TGTGCCAGTAGTATCGAGGGGGCGACCACTGAAGCTTTCTTT. Translated: CASSIEGATTEAFF.

The V and J genes are TRBV5-1 and TRBJ2-2, with D perhaps matching TRBD2 (6 bases). This CDR3 has 15 residues. V lost 4 bases and J lost 2, with 12 bases in between. Germline V lookup: CDR1 SGHRS, CDR2 YFSETQ. The DNA of the CDR3 is TGCGCCAGCAGCCCCCTAGCGACTAACACCGGGGAGCTGTTTTTT. Its protein product is CASSPLATNTGELFF.

The chain recombines TRBV29-1 with TRBJ2-6, with D perhaps matching TRBD1 (6 bases). V was trimmed by 4 bases and J by 1 base, leaving 17 bases between them. This CDR3 region has 17 residues. From germline, CDR1 is SQVTM and CDR2 ANQGSEA. The CDR3 DNA is TGCAGCGTTGCTGAAGGGGGATCCTATTCTGGGGCCAACGTCCTGACTTTC. It specifies CSVAEGGSYSGANVLTF.

The J gene is TRBJ2-2, the V gene TRBV10-2; D may be TRBD1 (5 bases). The length of the CDR3 is 13 residues. CDR1 and CDR2 (germline): WSHSY, SAAADI. V was pared by 6 bases and J by 4 bases, with 9 bases between. CDR3 sequence reads: CASSDSTTGELFF. In nucleotides, the CDR3 is TGCGCCAGCAGCGACAGTACCACCGGGGAGCTGTTTTTT.

The rearrangement uses TRBV6-6 and TRBJ1-5; 11 bases map to TRBD1. Germline V gene sequence: CDR1 MNHNY, CDR2 SVGAGI (reference sequence). With 6 bases clipped from V and 6 bases from J, the junction kept 1 base outside the gene matches. This CDR3 region has 13 residues. The CDR3 loop reads CASRGTGGQPQHF. In DNA, the CDR3 is TGTGCCAGCAGAGGGACAGGGGGTCAGCCCCAGCATTTT.

This clone occurred a few times. This chain joins TRBV19 and TRBJ2-2; TRBD2 aligns across 10 bases. The germline gives CDR1 LNHDA, CDR2 SQIVND (reference sequence). This CDR3 contains 13 residues. The J segment lost 5 bases and the V segment lost 9 bases, leaving 3 bases of the junction unmatched. The CDR3 protein is CASRGLATGELFF. In nucleotides, the CDR3 is TGTGCCAGCCGGGGACTAGCGACCGGGGAGCTGTTTTTT.

This chain joins TRBV30 and TRBJ1-1; D is unclear. CDR1 GTSNPN and CDR2 SVGIG come from the germline V gene (reference sequence). This CDR3 region has 13 residues. The ends were cut back, 7 bases at V and 1 base at J, with 13 bases in the middle. The CDR3 spells CASTRGGNTEAFF. CDR3 sequence (DNA): TGTGCCTCCACTCGGGGAGGGAACACTGAAGCTTTCTTT. Drawing the rest from reference TRBV30 and TRBJ1-1, the complete variable domain is SQTIHQWPATLVQPVGSPLSLECTVEGTSNPNLYWYRQAAGRGLQLLFYSVGIGQISSEVPQNLSASRPQDRQFILSSKKLLLSDSGFYLCASTRGGNTEAFFGQGTRLTVV.

The gene calls are TRBV7-9 and TRBJ1-4, with no clear D. Between the trimmed V and J ends, which lost 3 bases and 5 bases, there was a span of 10 bases. Per the germline V gene, CDR1 is SEHNR and CDR2 is FQNEAQ (reference sequence). This CDR3 has 14 amino acids. CDR3 in amino acids: CASSFRTENEKLFF. The CDR3 bases are TGTGCCAGCAGCTTTCGTACAGAAAATGAAAAACTGTTTTTT. Full variable domain (outside the CDR3, taken from reference TRBV7-9 and TRBJ1-4): DTGVSQNPRHKITKRGQNVTFRCDPISEHNRLYWYRQTLGQGPEFLTYFQNEAQLEKSRLLSDRFSAERPKGSFSTLEIQRTEQGDSAMYLCASSFRTENEKLFFGSGTQLSVL.

CDR3 bases: TGTGCCAGCAGCGTCGACAGGGGGAATGAAAAACTGTTTTTT. Its protein is CASSVDRGNEKLFF. The chain recombines TRBV7-9 with TRBJ1-4; TRBD1 aligns across 9 bases. V trimming: 5 bases; J trimming: 5 bases; junction bases outside the gene matches: 3. This CDR3 is built from 14 residues. The germline gives CDR1 SEHNR, CDR2 FQNEAQ (reference sequence).

V usage is TRBV6-5 and J usage is TRBJ1-1; 7 nucleotides match TRBD1. The germline gives CDR1 MNHEY, CDR2 SVGAGI. This CDR3 is 15 amino acids long. Losses at the gene ends were 10 bases for V and 4 bases for J; bases not matched to a gene: 15. The CDR3 spells CATQGQVGFSTEAFF. CDR3 sequence (DNA): TGTGCCACCCAAGGACAGGTCGGATTTAGCACTGAAGCTTTCTTT.

The gene calls are TRBV5-1 and TRBJ1-1, with 7 bases that match TRBD1. Germline trimming cut 3 bases from V and 1 base from J; bases unmatched to any gene: 3. The CDR3 covers 14 residues. Germline V gene data show CDR1 as SGHRS and CDR2 as YFSETQ. The CDR3 protein is CASSSGTANTEAFF. The CDR3 DNA follows: TGCGCCAGCAGCTCCGGGACAGCGAACACTGAAGCTTTCTTT.

The rearrangement uses TRBV30 and TRBJ1-5, with D uncertain. V lost 2 bases to trimming and J lost 9 bases, with 17 bases between them. This CDR3 spans 14 amino acids. The V gene's germline CDR1 is GTSNPN and CDR2 SVGIG (reference sequence). The CDR3 bases are TGTGCCTGGAGTCCATCGGACTCCCTCCCGCCCCAGCATTTT. Its translation: CAWSPSDSLPPQHF.

The chain combines TRBV6-5 with TRBJ1-1, with a weak D call TRBD1 (5 bases). CDR1 MNHEY and CDR2 SVGAGI come from the germline V gene. The length of the CDR3 is 16 residues. V lost 3 bases and J lost 1, with 15 bases in between. The CDR3 is CASSYMGQGKNTEAFF. The CDR3 DNA follows: TGTGCCAGCAGTTATATGGGTCAGGGAAAGAACACTGAAGCTTTCTTT.

The chain couples TRBV29-1 to TRBJ1-1; the D gene is possibly TRBD1 (6 bases). CDR1 and CDR2 (germline): SQVTM, ANQGSEA. The CDR3 runs 15 residues. Between the trimmed V and J ends, which lost 7 bases and 0 bases, there was a span of 18 bases. CDR3 amino acids: CSAPEQGRVNTEAFF. CDR3 sequence (DNA): TGCAGCGCCCCCGAACAGGGAAGGGTGAACACTGAAGCTTTCTTT.

This chain joins TRBV6-5 and TRBJ1-2; no reliable D call. The CDR3 has 16 amino acids. Germline V gene lookup returns CDR1 MNHEY and CDR2 SVGAGI. Trimming pared 1 base from V and 2 bases from J, leaving 14 bases between. CDR3 protein: CASSYWQSPGNYGYTF. DNA of the CDR3: TGTGCCAGCAGTTACTGGCAGTCCCCCGGGAACTATGGCTACACCTTC.

A single count supports this clone. This chain links TRBV5-1 with TRBJ2-5, with 11 positions matching TRBD1. Trimming took 6 bases from V and 1 from J; bases not matched to a gene: 5. The CDR3 runs 15 residues. The germline V gene has CDR1 SGHRS and CDR2 YFSETQ. CDR3 sequence: CASTRDRGGQETQYF. CDR3 in DNA: TGCGCCAGCACTAGGGACAGGGGGGGCCAAGAGACCCAGTACTTC.

The chain uses TRBV7-9 and TRBJ2-3; 9 nucleotides match TRBD1. V trimming: 5 bases; J trimming: 11 bases; junction bases outside the gene matches: 14. This CDR3 region has 15 residues. Germline V gene sequence: CDR1 SEHNR, CDR2 FQNEAQ (reference sequence). Here the CDR3 DNA reads TGTGCCAGCAGCCCTCGGGGACAGGGACGAGGTGGGCAGTATTTT. Its protein is CASSPRGQGRGGQYF.

V and J are TRBV19 and TRBJ1-5, with a tentative D call TRBD1 (5 bases). V lost 3 bases, J lost 2 bases, and 14 bases lay in between. There are 16 residues in the CDR3. Germline V CDR1 and CDR2: LNHDA, SQIVND (reference sequence). The CDR3 nucleotides are TGTGCCAGTAGTATTAGGTCAGGGATGGGCAATCAGCCCCAGCATTTT. It specifies CASSIRSGMGNQPQHF.

There are a few counts of this clone. The chain is built from TRBV25-1 and TRBJ1-1; a possible D gene is TRBD1 (5 bases). The CDR3 has 12 residues. Germline CDR1 MGHDK, CDR2 SYGVNS. Trimming removed 8 bases at V and 8 bases at J, with 15 bases between. The CDR3 sequence: CASQKGRGEAFF. CDR3 in DNA: TGTGCCAGCCAAAAAGGGAGGGGCGAAGCTTTCTTT. Full variable domain (missing parts from reference TRBV25-1 and TRBJ1-1): EADIYQTPRYLVIGTGKKITLECSQTMGHDKMYWYQQDPGMELHLIHYSYGVNSTEKGDLSSESTVSRIRTEHFPLTLESARPSHTSQYLCASQKGRGEAFFGQGTRLTVV.

The V call is TRBV23-1, the J call TRBJ1-5; no clear D gene. TRBV23-1 is labeled an ORF, and its function is uncertain. The CDR3 runs to 18 residues. V was cut by 1 base and J by 0 bases, with 16 bases left in between. CDR3: CASSQLRVPGNSNQPQHF. The DNA of the CDR3 is TGCGCCAGCAGTCAATTGCGGGTGCCAGGAAATAGCAATCAGCCCCAGCATTTT.